The 26 T cell receptor beta chains presented below share a single source sample, sequenced in a study of blood T cell repertoires in COVID-19. TCRdb's copy holds only in-frame clones and misses some; the assay was immunoSEQ multiplex PCR. The sample shows about 260,000 clones, 75% to 90% of them seen only once. Sequencing was done on a sample of peripheral blood. The receptors here all came from a woman aged 45-65 years who had recovered from COVID-19.

The chain combines TRBV28 with TRBJ2-2; 8 positions agree with TRBD1. Germline CDR1 reads MDHEN; CDR2 reads SYDVKM. CDR3 length: 13 residues. The junction had 3 bases not matched to a gene; V was cut back by 5 bases and J by 7 bases. This CDR3 is CASSRTGFGELFF. The CDR3 region has the DNA TGTGCCAGCAGTCGGACAGGGTTCGGGGAGCTGTTTTTT.

This clone was seen once. The rearrangement joins TRBV18 to TRBJ1-1, with D hard to call. V gave up 3 bases and J gave up 7 bases, with 12 bases separating them. CDR3 size: 13 residues. The germline CDR1 and CDR2 sequences are KGHSH and LQKENI. This CDR3 reads CASSPSQEGEAFF. DNA of the CDR3: TGTGCCAGCTCACCTAGTCAGGAGGGTGAAGCTTTCTTT.

CDR3 amino acids: CASSQRDIHPYEQYF. In DNA form, the CDR3 reads TGTGCCAGCTCACAAAGGGACATCCACCCCTACGAGCAGTACTTC. This sequence joins TRBV18 and TRBJ2-7; a possible D gene is TRBD1 (6 bases). The germline CDR1 and CDR2 sequences are KGHSH and LQKENI. With 4 bases removed from V and 2 bases from J, the gap between germline ends came to 15 bases. This CDR3 spans 15 amino acids.

V and J are TRBV7-2 and TRBJ2-7; 10 positions agree with TRBD2. The germline CDR1 and CDR2 sequences are SGHTA and FQGNSA. V lost 4 bases and J lost 7; bases outside the gene matches: 10. This CDR3 spans 15 amino acids. CDR3 residues: CASSSRASGRHEQYF. The CDR3 nucleotides read TGTGCCAGCAGCTCAAGGGCTAGCGGGAGACATGAGCAGTACTTC.

V is TRBV27 and J is TRBJ2-5, with TRBD1 matching over 8 bases. The V gene's germline CDR1 is MNHEY and CDR2 SMNVEV (reference sequence). Unmatched junction bases numbered 10, after V lost 5 bases and J lost 2 bases. CDR3 size: 16 residues. The CDR3 coding sequence is TGTGCCAGCAGTCTAGGGACAGGAAGGCTTCAAGAGACCCAGTACTTC. Protein: CASSLGTGRLQETQYF.

This chain links TRBV28 with TRBJ1-1, with D hard to call. V lost 3 bases and J 3 bases, leaving 8 bases between the germline ends. There are 13 residues in the CDR3. Germline assignment: CDR1 MDHEN and CDR2 SYDVKM. CDR3 DNA: TGTGCCAGCAGTTTCGACTTTTACACTGAAGCTTTCTTT. This sequence encodes CASSFDFYTEAFF.

The rearrangement uses TRBV3-1 (or the pseudogene TRBV3-2) and TRBJ1-6, with D tentatively TRBD1 (5 bases). Germline loops: CDR1 LGHDT, CDR2 YNNKEL (reference sequence). V was trimmed by 0 bases and J by 14 bases, leaving 14 bases between them. The CDR3 sequence is 14 residues long. The CDR3 nucleotides are TGTGCCAGCAGCCAAGATCTGGGGCGCGGTTCCCTCCACTTT. It yields the protein CASSQDLGRGSLHF.

V gene TRBV2 combines with J gene TRBJ1-2, with 9 bases aligning to TRBD1. V shed 8 bases and J 8 bases; nucleotides not matched to a gene: 15. Germline values: CDR1 SNHLY, CDR2 FYNNEI. The CDR3 runs 15 residues. The CDR3 DNA reads TGTGCCAGCGGATGGGGGACAGGGACCTCCCGGGGCTACACCTTC. This translates into CASGWGTGTSRGYTF.

The rearrangement links TRBV10-1 to TRBJ1-6; 8 nucleotides align to TRBD1. This CDR3 is built from 18 residues. CDR1 and CDR2 from the germline V gene are WNHNN and SYGVQD (reference sequence). Unmatched junction bases numbered 12, after V lost 8 bases and J lost 0 bases. CDR3 protein: CASPEGQVLFSYNSPLHF. Here the CDR3 DNA reads TGCGCCAGCCCAGAGGGACAGGTCCTTTTCTCCTATAATTCACCCCTCCACTTT.

V is TRBV15 and J is TRBJ2-5, with 11 positions matching TRBD2. J lost 4 bases, V lost 3 bases, and 10 bases had no gene match. This CDR3 has 17 amino acids. Germline V gene data show CDR1 as LNHNV and CDR2 as YYDKDF (reference sequence). The CDR3 is CATSSELAGALGETQYF. The CDR3 DNA is TGTGCCACCAGCAGCGAACTAGCGGGGGCACTCGGAGAGACCCAGTACTTC.

The chain links TRBV6-6 to TRBJ2-7, with D possibly matching TRBD1 (6 bases). V was trimmed by 4 bases and J by 0 bases, leaving 13 bases between them. Germline CDR1 reads MNHNY; CDR2 reads SVGAGI (reference sequence). The CDR3 is 15 amino acids. CDR3 protein: CASSSPDRSSYEQYF. CDR3 coding DNA: TGTGCCAGCAGTTCACCCGACAGGAGCTCCTACGAGCAGTACTTC.

CDR3 bases: TGCGCCAGCAGCTTGGCTGGAGGTGGAGGGGGCCTTGGCTATGGCTACACCTTC. Translated, it gives CASSLAGGGGGLGYGYTF. The genes are TRBV5-1 and TRBJ1-2, with TRBD1 matching over 7 bases. The CDR3 totals 18 residues. The junction had 15 bases not matched to a gene; V was cut back by 0 bases and J by 4 bases. Germline assignment: CDR1 SGHRS and CDR2 YFSETQ.

This clone was picked up one time. CDR3 sequence (DNA): TGCGCCAGCAGCCAAGATCCGGGGGTGGCCTCCTATAATTCACCCCTCCACTTT. It encodes CASSQDPGVASYNSPLHF. The chain recombines TRBV4-3 with TRBJ1-6, with a tentative D call TRBD1 (5 bases). V dropped 0 bases and J dropped 0 bases, with 12 bases sitting between them. The germline V gene encodes CDR1 LGHNA and CDR2 YSLEER. The CDR3 totals 18 residues.

The chain recombines TRBV6-5 with TRBJ1-1; maybe TRBD1 (6 bases). CDR1 and CDR2 from the germline V gene are MNHEY and SVGAGI. Deletions cut 8 bases from V and 7 bases from J, with 14 bases between. This CDR3 has 12 residues. Written as DNA, the CDR3 is TGTGCCAGCTCAGGACAGAGTAGTGAAGCTTTCTTT. This codes for CASSGQSSEAFF.

DNA of the CDR3: TGTGCCAGCAGTTTCAGCCGAGGCCAAGAGACCCAGTACTTC. It encodes CASSFSRGQETQYF. The chain uses TRBV28 and TRBJ2-5, with no clear D. CDR3 length: 14 amino acids. V lost 3 bases and J lost 1, with 9 bases in between. The germline CDR1 and CDR2 sequences are MDHEN and SYDVKM.

CDR3 nucleotides: TGTGCCATCAGTGAGTCAACCGCGTTAGCCAAAAACATTCAGTACTTC. It is translated as CAISESTALAKNIQYF. The V call is TRBV10-3, the J call TRBJ2-4; D remains ambiguous. CDR1 is ENHRY and CDR2 is SYGVKD in the germline V gene. V was pared by 0 bases and J by 0 bases, with 9 bases between. CDR3 size: 16 residues.

This chain links TRBV19 with TRBJ1-2; D unresolved. The CDR3 has 12 residues. Germline V gives CDR1 LNHDA, CDR2 SQIVND (reference sequence). V was trimmed by 7 bases and J by 3 bases, leaving 9 bases between them. This CDR3 reads CASTRRDYGYTF. In DNA, the CDR3 is TGTGCCAGTACACGCCGCGACTATGGCTACACCTTC. The variable domain in full, completed from reference TRBV19 and TRBJ1-2, reads DGGITQSPKYLFRKEGQNVTLSCEQNLNHDAMYWYRQDPGQGLRLIYYSQIVNDFQKGDIAEGYSVSREKKESFPLTVTSAQKNPTAFYLCASTRRDYGYTFGSGTRLTVV.

The chain combines TRBV27 with TRBJ2-2; D is unclear. Trimming pared 7 bases from V and 3 bases from J, leaving 6 bases between. The germline CDR1 and CDR2 sequences are MNHEY and SMNVEV (reference sequence). This CDR3 spans 12 amino acids. This CDR3 reads CASMEYTGELFF. CDR3 nucleotide sequence: TGTGCCAGCATGGAGTACACCGGGGAGCTGTTTTTT.

The chain links TRBV15 to TRBJ2-7, with D possibly TRBD2 on 5 matching bases. Germline lookup yields CDR1 LNHNV and CDR2 YYDKDF (reference sequence). Trimming took 3 bases from V and 4 from J, leaving 10 bases between them. This CDR3 is 13 amino acids long. The CDR3 region is CATSSGVLYEQYF. The CDR3 DNA reads TGTGCCACCAGCAGCGGGGTTTTGTACGAGCAGTACTTC.

The J gene is TRBJ1-2, the V gene TRBV30; the match to TRBD1 covers 8 bases. Germline assignment: CDR1 GTSNPN and CDR2 SVGIG (reference sequence). After removal of 3 bases from V and 4 bases from J, the junction contained 7 bases not matched to a gene. The CDR3 is made up of 14 amino acids. The CDR3 DNA sequence: TGTGCCTGGAGCTCCCGGACAGGGACCTATGGCTACACCTTC. Translation: CAWSSRTGTYGYTF. Supplemented by reference TRBV30 and TRBJ1-2, the full variable domain reads SQTIHQWPATLVQPVGSPLSLECTVEGTSNPNLYWYRQAAGRGLQLLFYSVGIGQISSEVPQNLSASRPQDRQFILSSKKLLLSDSGFYLCAWSSRTGTYGYTFGSGTRLTVV.

The chain links TRBV19 to TRBJ2-7; 8 bases are shared with TRBD1. The ends lost 0 bases at V and 6 bases at J; junction bases unmatched: 16. This CDR3 spans 18 amino acids. Germline values: CDR1 LNHDA, CDR2 SQIVND (reference sequence). The CDR3 nucleotides are TGTGCCAGTAGTATAGATCGGACAGGGACTTGGCGGTCGGGCGAGCAGTACTTC. Translated, it gives CASSIDRTGTWRSGEQYF.

The J gene is TRBJ1-5, the V gene TRBV16, with D perhaps matching TRBD1 (6 bases). V was trimmed by 0 bases and J by 1 base, leaving 7 bases between them. Germline loops: CDR1 KGHSY, CDR2 FQNENV. This CDR3 region has 15 residues. The CDR3 nucleotides read TGTGCCAGCAGCCAATCGCAGGGGAGCAATCAGCCCCAGCATTTT. This translates into CASSQSQGSNQPQHF.

The rearrangement uses TRBV4-1 and TRBJ1-2; 9 bases fit TRBD1. The trim removed 0 bases at V and 8 bases at J, leaving 16 bases unmatched. This CDR3 has 18 residues. Germline loops: CDR1 MGHRA, CDR2 YSYEKL. CDR3 sequence: CASSQDTVGTGSSRGYTF. CDR3 nucleotide sequence: TGCGCCAGCAGCCAAGACACGGTCGGGACAGGGTCCTCTAGGGGCTACACCTTC.

In this sample, this clone turned up once. This rearrangement joins TRBV7-9 to TRBJ1-2; the match to TRBD1 covers 8 bases. V dropped 5 bases and J dropped 7; count of bases not matched to a gene: 6. Germline CDR1 is SEHNR and CDR2 is FQNEAQ (reference sequence). This CDR3 is 13 amino acids long. The CDR3, as DNA: TGTGCCAGCAGCATCGGACAGGGCGGTGGCTACACCTTC. It translates to CASSIGQGGGYTF.

The CDR3 reads CASSGPIAGGCQIHYNEQFF. The DNA of the CDR3 is TGTGCCAGCAGCGGTCCAATAGCGGGAGGGTGTCAAATTCACTACAATGAGCAGTTCTTC. The chain recombines TRBV21-1 with TRBJ2-1; the table names TRBD2, a call not compared with the DNA. TRBV21-1 is a pseudogene. There are 20 residues in the CDR3.

The gene calls are TRBV4-1 and TRBJ1-2; D perhaps matches TRBD1 (5 bases). Trimming pared 5 bases from V and 4 bases from J, leaving 14 bases between. CDR3 length: 14 residues. Germline values: CDR1 MGHRA, CDR2 YSYEKL. CDR3 region: CASSASSGGYGYTF. The CDR3, as DNA: TGCGCCAGCAGCGCCTCGTCGGGGGGCTATGGCTACACCTTC.